What follows is one T cell receptor (beta chain) and its context. These data originate in a study of T-cell reconstitution after alpha-beta-depleted transplantation in children. This sample's TCRbeta library carried unique molecular identifier barcodes. In TCRdb, the PCR reads were re-called with MiXCR into one record per CDR3 protein. Of over 300,000 distinct CDR3 sequences listed, 10% were seen once; the top ten hold around 2.3%. The V gene end was trimmed by 4 bases and the J gene end by 1 base; junction bases not matched to a gene: 12. Germline lookup yields CDR1 SGHAT and CDR2 FQNNGV. The CDR3 length is 18 residues.

Here the sequenced sample was PBMCs from the stem cell graft donor, taken from the stem cell graft. The TCR was taken from a human donor who donated a stem cell graft to a child with acute lymphoblastic leukemia. This chain links TRBV11-2 with TRBJ2-3; 9 bases map to TRBD2. Written as DNA, the CDR3 is TGTGCCAGCAGCTCGCTCCCCCGACTAGCGGAACGCACAGATACGCAGTATTTT. Residues: CASSSLPRLAERTDTQYF.